This T cell receptor beta chain comes out of a study of cytotoxic CD8 clonotypes in ibrutinib-treated CLL. Data came from immunoSEQ multiplex PCR; TCRdb stores just in-frame clones and leaves some out. The profile shows under 300,000 clones, 65% to 85% of them singletons. Germline assignment: CDR1 SQVTM and CDR2 ANQGSEA. The CDR3 runs 13 residues. The V and J ends lost 7 bases and 4 bases, in that order; junction bases with no gene match: 6. The source was PBMCs, collected at disease progression, from a patient treated with ibrutinib. J is TRBJ2-7 and V is TRBV29-1; 11 bases are a match to TRBD2. This sequence was found in a human donor with chronic lymphocytic leukemia. DNA of the CDR3: TGCAGCGGCCTACTAGCGGGAGATTACGAGCAGTACTTC. This codes for CSGLLAGDYEQYF.